Listed here is a single T cell receptor beta chain. Sequence at one end of the junction differs from germline and may be a read error. The data are from a study of blood T cell repertoires in COVID-19. Whole-study context: COVID-19 samples, acute and convalescent, were from the United States, Italy and Spain. PBMCs, B-cell-depleted T cells, or T cells were the source of the cDNA or gDNA that made up the material.

The CDR3 sequence is 15 residues long. Germline assignment: CDR1 SSHAT and CDR2 FNYEAQ (reference sequence). TCRdb keeps only in-frame clones here, not all; method: immunoSEQ multiplex PCR. The repertoire holds 200,000 to 250,000 clones, with around 92% as singletons. The TCR comes from a man aged 25-45 years with acute or convalescent COVID-19. The sample consisted of peripheral blood. The V call is TRBV7-7, the J call TRBJ2-1; 10 bases match TRBD1. In nucleotides, the CDR3 is TGTGCTAGCAGCAAGACCCGGGACAGGGGAACTGAGCAGTTCTTC. It yields the protein CASSKTRDRGTEQFF.